The 5 T cell receptor beta chains below come from one sample, sequenced in a study of cytomegalovirus exposure and HLA in healthy donors. With 60 Vbeta and 13 Jbeta primers, the PCR was carried out. The data were produced by immunoSEQ multiplex PCR, yet TCRdb's version contains in-frame clones alone and is incomplete. The table lists about 53,000 clones. The specimen was PBMCs. The receptors were sampled from a woman younger than 35 in good health and CMV-seronegative.

The chain carries TRBV5-1 and TRBJ2-3; 8 nucleotides align to TRBD2. V trimming: 0 bases; J trimming: 7 bases; junction bases outside the gene matches: 13. CDR3 length: 17 residues. The germline V gene encodes CDR1 SGHRS and CDR2 YFSETQ. CDR3 nucleotide sequence: TGCGCCAGCAGCTTGGCCATCAGCGGGAGTAATCTGTATACGCAGTATTTT. This codes for CASSLAISGSNLYTQYF. The full variable domain, rest sourced from reference TRBV5-1 and TRBJ2-3, is KAGVTQTPRYLIKTRGQQVTLSCSPISGHRSVSWYQQTPGQGLQFLFEYFSETQRNKGNFPGRFSGRQFSNSRSEMNVSTLELGDSALYLCASSLAISGSNLYTQYFGPGTRLTVL.

The V and J genes are TRBV29-1 and TRBJ2-2; D might be TRBD2 (5 bases). V lost 2 bases, J lost 4 bases, and 8 bases lay in between. The germline V gene encodes CDR1 SQVTM and CDR2 ANQGSEA. The CDR3 consists of 13 residues. The CDR3 sequence: CSVEYRGTGELFF. In DNA, the CDR3 is TGCAGCGTTGAATATCGGGGCACCGGGGAGCTGTTTTTT.

The J gene is TRBJ1-5, the V gene TRBV4-1; 9 bases fit TRBD1. This CDR3 contains 16 residues. Germline V gene lookup returns CDR1 MGHRA and CDR2 YSYEKL. The trim removed 2 bases at V and 6 bases at J, leaving 8 bases unmatched. This chain's CDR3 is CASSQRAGQGFQPQHF. CDR3 nucleotide sequence: TGCGCCAGCAGCCAAAGGGCGGGACAGGGTTTTCAGCCCCAGCATTTT.

J is TRBJ1-2 and V is TRBV5-5; 12 bases line up with TRBD1. Germline values: CDR1 SGHKS, CDR2 YYEKEE (reference sequence). CDR3 length equals 16 residues. V lost 1 base to trimming and J lost 7 bases; unmatched junction nucleotides: 8. CDR3 loop: CASSLSPGQGAFGYTF. CDR3 nucleotides: TGTGCCAGCAGCTTGAGCCCGGGACAGGGGGCGTTTGGCTACACCTTC.

This chain joins TRBV9 and TRBJ1-2, with 8 positions matching TRBD1. V lost 6 bases to trimming and J lost 5 bases; unmatched junction nucleotides: 6. CDR3 length equals 13 residues. CDR1 and CDR2 from the germline V gene are SGDLS and YYNGEE. CDR3 bases: TGTGCCAGCAACAACAGGGGGGGGTATGGCTACACCTTC. Translation gives CASNNRGGYGYTF.